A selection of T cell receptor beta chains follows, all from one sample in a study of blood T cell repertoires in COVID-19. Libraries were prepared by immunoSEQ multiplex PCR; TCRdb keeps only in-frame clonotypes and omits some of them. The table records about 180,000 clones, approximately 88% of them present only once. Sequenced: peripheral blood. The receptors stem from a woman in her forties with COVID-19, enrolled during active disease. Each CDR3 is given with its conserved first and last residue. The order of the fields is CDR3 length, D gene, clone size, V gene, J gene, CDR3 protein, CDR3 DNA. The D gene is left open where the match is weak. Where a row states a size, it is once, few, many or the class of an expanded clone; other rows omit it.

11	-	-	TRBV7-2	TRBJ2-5	CASSPRETQYF	TGTGCCAGCAGCCCCCGAGAGACCCAGTACTTC
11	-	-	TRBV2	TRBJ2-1	CASRARGGQFF	TGTGCCAGCAGGGCTAGGGGCGGGCAGTTCTTC
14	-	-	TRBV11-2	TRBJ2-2	CASSPGTFTGELFF	TGTGCCAGCAGCCCCGGGACTTTCACCGGGGAGCTGTTTTTT
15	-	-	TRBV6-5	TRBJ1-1	CASRLDTAPNTEAFF	TGTGCCAGCAGGTTAGACACCGCCCCGAACACTGAAGCTTTCTTT
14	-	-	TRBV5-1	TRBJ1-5	CASSLLGAGQPQHF	TGCGCCAGCAGCTTGTTAGGGGCGGGACAGCCCCAGCATTTT
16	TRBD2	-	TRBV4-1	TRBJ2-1	CASSQVAGVAYNEQFF	TGCGCCAGCAGCCAGGTAGCGGGAGTTGCCTACAATGAGCAGTTCTTC
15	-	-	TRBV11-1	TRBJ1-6	CASSLVGGKESPLHF	TGTGCCAGCAGCTTAGTGGGGGGAAAGGAGTCACCCCTCCACTTT
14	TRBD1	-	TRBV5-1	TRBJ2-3	CASSWRTGTDTQYF	TGCGCCAGCAGCTGGCGGACAGGGACAGATACGCAGTATTTT
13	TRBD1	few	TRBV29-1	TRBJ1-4	CSVRQGVNEKLFF	TGCAGCGTTCGACAGGGAGTTAATGAAAAACTGTTTTTT
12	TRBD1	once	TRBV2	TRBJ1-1	CASTTGGTEAFF	TGTGCCAGCACCACAGGGGGAACTGAAGCTTTCTTT
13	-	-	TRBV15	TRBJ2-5	CATSRDPKRGQYF	TGTGCCACCAGCAGAGATCCTAAGAGAGGCCAGTACTTC
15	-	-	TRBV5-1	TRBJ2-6	CASSSDYSGANVLTF	TGCGCCAGCAGCTCAGATTACTCTGGGGCCAACGTCCTGACTTTC
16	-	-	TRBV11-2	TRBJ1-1	CASSSPLRSRGTEAFF	TGTGCCAGCAGCTCCCCCCTCCGTAGCAGGGGCACTGAAGCTTTCTTT
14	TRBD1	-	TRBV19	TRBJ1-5	CASSPGTVYQPQHF	TGTGCCAGTAGTCCTGGGACAGTCTATCAGCCCCAGCATTTT
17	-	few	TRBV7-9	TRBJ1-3	CASSLTGRGAQGNTIYF	TGTGCCAGCAGCTTAACAGGTCGGGGGGCTCAAGGAAACACCATATATTTT
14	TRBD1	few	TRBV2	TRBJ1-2	CASRTGGESYGYTF	TGTGCCAGCAGGACAGGGGGCGAAAGCTATGGCTACACCTTC
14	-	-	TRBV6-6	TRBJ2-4	CASTLRAGADIQYF	TGTGCCAGCACCCTGCGCGCGGGGGCGGACATTCAGTACTTC
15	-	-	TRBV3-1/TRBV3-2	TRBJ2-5	CASSPGAGAVETQYF	TGTGCCAGCAGCCCAGGGGCGGGAGCGGTAGAGACCCAGTACTTC
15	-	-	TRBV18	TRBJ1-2	CASSPLPRGNYGYTF	TGTGCCAGCTCACCACTCCCCCGAGGGAACTATGGCTACACCTTC
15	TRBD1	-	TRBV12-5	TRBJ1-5	CASGLGQGKDQPQHF	TGTGCTAGTGGTTTGGGACAGGGGAAGGATCAGCCCCAGCATTTT
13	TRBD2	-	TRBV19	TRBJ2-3	CATRAGAADTQYF	TGTGCCACCCGAGCGGGGGCCGCAGATACGCAGTATTTT
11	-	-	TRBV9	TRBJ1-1	CASSAVTEAFF	TGTGCCAGCAGCGCCGTCACTGAAGCTTTCTTT
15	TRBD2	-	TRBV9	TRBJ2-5	CASSELAGGGETQYF	TGTGCCAGCAGCGAACTAGCGGGGGGCGGGGAGACCCAGTACTTC
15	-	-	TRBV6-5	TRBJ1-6	CASRVGGNYNSPLHF	TGTGCCAGCAGGGTGGGAGGGAACTATAATTCACCCCTCCACTTT
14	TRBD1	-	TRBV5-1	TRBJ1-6	CASSTGQGNSPLHF	TGCGCCAGCAGTACGGGACAGGGGAATTCACCCCTCCACTTT
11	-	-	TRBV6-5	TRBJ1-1	CASSYPGAAFF	TGTGCCAGCAGTTACCCGGGTGCGGCTTTCTTT
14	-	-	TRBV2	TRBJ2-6	CASTYGSGANVLTF	TGTGCCAGCACCTACGGCTCTGGGGCCAACGTCCTGACTTTC
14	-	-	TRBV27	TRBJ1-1	CASRPTGMNTEAFF	TGTGCCAGCAGGCCGACTGGCATGAACACTGAAGCTTTCTTT
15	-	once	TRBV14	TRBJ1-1	CASSGGTPRGTEAFF	TGTGCCAGCAGCGGGGGGACTCCCCGGGGCACTGAAGCTTTCTTT
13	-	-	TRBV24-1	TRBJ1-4	CATSDSPNEKLFF	TGTGCCACCAGTGACAGTCCTAATGAAAAACTGTTTTTT
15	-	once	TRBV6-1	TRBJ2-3	CASSEATQVTDTQYF	TGTGCCAGCAGTGAAGCGACGCAGGTCACAGATACGCAGTATTTT
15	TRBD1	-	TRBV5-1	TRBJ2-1	CASSLGQGAGDEQFF	TGCGCCAGCAGCTTGGGGCAGGGGGCGGGCGATGAGCAGTTCTTC
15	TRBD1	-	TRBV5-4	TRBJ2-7	CASSLPGTGSHEQYF	TGTGCCAGCAGCTTACCCGGGACAGGGAGCCACGAGCAGTACTTC
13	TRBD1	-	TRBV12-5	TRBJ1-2	CASGLGTGTGFTF	TGTGCTAGTGGTTTGGGGACAGGAACCGGCTTTACCTTC
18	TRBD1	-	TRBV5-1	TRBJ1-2	CASSLVSRGLRVNYGYTF	TGCGCCAGCAGCTTGGTTTCCAGGGGGCTTAGGGTTAACTATGGCTACACCTTC
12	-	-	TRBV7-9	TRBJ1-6	CASSLDPGDLHF	TGTGCCAGCAGCTTAGATCCGGGGGATCTCCACTTT
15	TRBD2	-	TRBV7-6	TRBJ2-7	CASSFGGDSSYEQYF	TGTGCCAGCAGCTTTGGGGGGGATAGCTCCTACGAGCAGTACTTC
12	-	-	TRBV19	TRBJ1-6	CASSRRDSPLHF	TGTGCCAGTAGTAGGCGGGATTCACCCCTCCACTTT
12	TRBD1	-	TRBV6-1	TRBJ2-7	CASSERGLPWYF	TGTGCCAGCAGTGAAAGGGGGCTACCTTGGTACTTC
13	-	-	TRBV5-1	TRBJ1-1	CASSPAWSTEAFF	TGCGCCAGCAGCCCGGCCTGGAGCACTGAAGCTTTCTTT
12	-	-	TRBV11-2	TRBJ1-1	CASSRVPREAFF	TGTGCCAGCAGCCGGGTCCCGAGGGAAGCTTTCTTT
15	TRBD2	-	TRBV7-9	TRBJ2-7	CASSFSSGGPHEQYF	TGTGCCAGCAGCTTTTCAAGCGGGGGGCCCCACGAGCAGTACTTC
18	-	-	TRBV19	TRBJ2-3	CASSPDSTPQPGTDTQYF	TGTGCCAGTAGTCCGGACTCAACACCCCAGCCTGGCACAGATACGCAGTATTTT
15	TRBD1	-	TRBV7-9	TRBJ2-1	CASSGPRQGSNEQFF	TGTGCCAGCAGCGGGCCGCGACAGGGGAGCAATGAGCAGTTCTTC
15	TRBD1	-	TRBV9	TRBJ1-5	CASTMRQGYNQPQHF	TGTGCCAGCACCATGAGACAGGGGTACAATCAGCCCCAGCATTTT
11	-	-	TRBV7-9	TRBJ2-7	CASSFTGEQYF	TGTGCCAGCAGCTTTACCGGCGAGCAGTACTTC